Shown below are 26 T cell receptor beta chains from a single sample sequenced in a study of cytomegalovirus exposure and HLA in healthy donors. The study ran its PCR with 60 Vbeta and 13 Jbeta primers. The repertoire was sequenced with immunoSEQ multiplex PCR; TCRdb's copy has only in-frame clones and lacks some. Of hundreds of thousands of clones listed, about four fifths are singletons. The specimen was PBMCs. The receptors were gathered from a man younger than 40 in good health and CMV-seronegative.

The gene calls are TRBV5-4 and TRBJ1-1; TRBD1 matches at 7 bases. Losses at the gene ends were 7 bases for V and 5 bases for J; bases not matched to a gene: 17. Germline CDR1 is SGHNT and CDR2 is YYREEE (reference sequence). The CDR3 spans 16 residues. This CDR3 is CASSKGGAGSGTEAFF. The CDR3 bases are TGTGCCAGCTCAAAAGGGGGCGCAGGTTCGGGGACTGAAGCTTTCTTT.

This chain joins TRBV18 and TRBJ1-4; D is unclear. Between the trimmed V and J ends, which lost 4 bases and 4 bases, there was a span of 7 bases. Germline V gene data show CDR1 as KGHSH and CDR2 as LQKENI. The CDR3 runs 13 residues. The CDR3 DNA is TGTGCCAGCTCACGGTCCTATAATGAAAAACTGTTTTTT. This sequence encodes CASSRSYNEKLFF.

Details on this clone: Relative to the germline gene, one junction end is altered; a read error may explain this. The gene calls are TRBV27 and TRBJ1-6; D may be TRBD1 (6 bases). Germline-derived CDR1 and CDR2 are MNHEY and SMNVEV (reference sequence). CDR3 length: 18 amino acids. The DNA of the CDR3 is TGTGCCAGCACTTTAGCTCGGGGAGGGGGCTCCTATAATTCACCCCTCCACTTT. Translated, it gives CASTLARGGGSYNSPLHF.

Regarding this clone: At one end, the junction sequence differs from germline, possibly due to a read error. V and J are TRBV7-9 and TRBJ2-7; TRBD2 is a possible D gene (5 bases). Germline CDR1 SEHNR, CDR2 FQNEAQ (reference sequence). CDR3 length: 12 amino acids. CDR3 coding DNA: TGTTCCAGCGGTCTAGCCTTATACGAGCAGTACTTC. Protein product: CSSGLALYEQYF. Based on the CDR3 plus reference TRBV7-9 and TRBJ2-7, the full variable domain is DTGVSQNPRHKITKRGQNVTFRCDPISEHNRLYWYRQTLGQGPEFLTYFQNEAQLEKSRLLSDRFSAERPKGSFSTLEIQRTEQGDSAMYLCSSGLALYEQYFGPGTRLTVT.

The genes are TRBV5-1 and TRBJ2-3; perhaps TRBD2 as D (5 bases). CDR3 size: 15 residues. Germline V gene sequence: CDR1 SGHRS, CDR2 YFSETQ. V was shortened by 3 bases and J by 2 bases, with 13 bases between the two germline ends. The CDR3 DNA sequence: TGCGCCAGCAGCTACAAGCGGTCATCCACAGATACGCAGTATTTT. Its translation is CASSYKRSSTDTQYF.

This clone was detected only a few times. The chain uses TRBV6-1 and TRBJ2-3; TRBD2 matches 8 bases. The J segment lost 4 bases and the V segment lost 5 bases, leaving 8 bases of the junction unmatched. Germline V gene lookup returns CDR1 MNHNS and CDR2 SASEGT. The CDR3 runs to 15 residues. CDR3 nucleotide sequence: TGTGCCAGCAGTCCTCGGACTAGCTCGGCAGATACGCAGTATTTT. It translates to CASSPRTSSADTQYF.

The chain recombines TRBV10-1 with TRBJ2-3; D might be TRBD1 (6 bases). Germline V gene data show CDR1 as WNHNN and CDR2 as SYGVQD (reference sequence). V was pared by 5 bases and J by 2 bases, with 11 bases between. CDR3 length: 14 residues. The CDR3 coding sequence is TGCGCCAGCAGTATCGGACAGATCACAGATACGCAGTATTTT. It translates to CASSIGQITDTQYF.

V gene TRBV6-5 combines with J gene TRBJ1-2, with 10 bases fitting TRBD1. Per the germline V gene, CDR1 is MNHEY and CDR2 is SVGAGI. J gave up 8 bases and V 4 bases, and 13 bases lay outside the gene matches. There are 16 residues in the CDR3. In DNA, the CDR3 is TGTGCCAGCAGTTGGGGGCCACCAGGGACAGGGGACGGCTACACCTTC. As protein: CASSWGPPGTGDGYTF.

The chain links TRBV18 to TRBJ2-3, with 7 bases fitting TRBD2. J lost 3 bases, V lost 4 bases, and 10 bases had no gene match. This CDR3 is 16 amino acids long. CDR1 and CDR2 from the germline V gene are KGHSH and LQKENI. As DNA, the CDR3 is TGTGCCAGCTCACTCCTCGGGCGGGGGTTTACAGATACGCAGTATTTT. It specifies CASSLLGRGFTDTQYF.

For the CDR3, the DNA is TGTGCCAGCAGCGTAAGGAGCAACACTGAAGCTTTCTTT. It encodes CASSVRSNTEAFF. This sequence joins TRBV9 and TRBJ1-1; no clear D. Germline CDR1 reads SGDLS; CDR2 reads YYNGEE. The CDR3 is made up of 13 amino acids. Trimming took off 1 base at V and 2 bases at J, with 6 bases between the two ends. Full variable domain (remainder filled in from reference TRBV9 and TRBJ1-1): DSGVTQTPKHLITATGQRVTLRCSPRSGDLSVYWYQQSLDQGLQFLIQYYNGEERAKGNILERFSAQQFPDLHSELNLSSLELGDSALYFCASSVRSNTEAFFGQGTRLTVV.

This rearrangement joins TRBV27 to TRBJ2-4; D remains ambiguous. Trimming cost V 6 bases and J 0 bases, with 9 bases left between them. The CDR3 contains 14 residues. Per the germline V gene, CDR1 is MNHEY and CDR2 is SMNVEV (reference sequence). DNA for the CDR3: TGTGCCAGCAGCCTAATATTAGCCAAAAACATTCAGTACTTC. This sequence encodes CASSLILAKNIQYF.

J is TRBJ1-5 and V is TRBV6-6, with D possibly matching TRBD1 (6 bases). Germline CDR1 MNHNY, CDR2 SVGAGI (reference sequence). Trimming took off 0 bases at V and 7 bases at J, with 13 bases between the two ends. The CDR3 consists of 15 residues. The CDR3 loop is CASSYSIQGGQPQHF. Written as DNA, the CDR3 is TGTGCCAGCAGTTACTCGATACAGGGTGGGCAGCCCCAGCATTTT.

The chain couples TRBV5-6 to TRBJ2-1; D is undetermined. The germline V and J ends were trimmed by 4 bases and 0 bases, with 8 bases remaining between them. Germline V gene sequence: CDR1 SGHDT, CDR2 YYEEEE. This CDR3 spans 14 amino acids. CDR3 amino acids: CASSQYSSYNEQFF. CDR3 sequence (DNA): TGTGCCAGCAGCCAATACAGCTCCTACAATGAGCAGTTCTTC.

This chain uses TRBV5-1 with TRBJ1-2; 9 nucleotides align to TRBD1. This CDR3 spans 16 amino acids. The V gene end was trimmed by 1 base and the J gene end by 2 bases; junction bases not matched to a gene: 6. Germline lookup yields CDR1 SGHRS and CDR2 YFSETQ. CDR3 loop: CASSLPRTGDNYGYTF. CDR3 nucleotides: TGCGCCAGCAGCTTGCCTCGGACAGGGGACAACTATGGCTACACCTTC.

The V call is TRBV29-1, the J call TRBJ1-3, with D perhaps matching TRBD1 (5 bases). Trimming took 6 bases from V and 0 from J, leaving 12 bases between them. CDR1 is SQVTM, CDR2 ANQGSEA, per germline. The CDR3 has 14 residues. The CDR3 DNA is TGCAGCGTACGGGGGGGGAACTCTGGAAACACCATATATTTT. Translation gives CSVRGGNSGNTIYF.

The rearrangement uses TRBV7-3 and TRBJ2-3; TRBD2 agrees at 12 bases. After removal of 5 bases from V and 1 base from J, the junction contained 4 bases not matched to a gene. Germline V gene lookup returns CDR1 SGHTA and CDR2 FQGTGA. This CDR3 has 16 amino acids. The DNA of the CDR3 is TGTGCCAGCAGCGCTAGCGGGGGGGCAGGCACAGATACGCAGTATTTT. It specifies CASSASGGAGTDTQYF. Full variable domain (rest looked up from reference TRBV7-3 and TRBJ2-3): GAGVSQTPSNKVTEKGKYVELRCDPISGHTALYWYRQSLGQGPEFLIYFQGTGAADDSGLPNDRFFAVRPEGSVSTLKIQRTERGDSAVYLCASSASGGAGTDTQYFGPGTRLTVL.

This sequence joins TRBV11-2 and TRBJ1-4; D gene unclear. V gave up 2 bases and J gave up 8 bases, with 12 bases separating them. CDR1 and CDR2 from the germline V gene are SGHAT and FQNNGV. CDR3 length: 14 amino acids. CDR3 nucleotides: TGTGCCAGCAGCTTAACATTCGCGGGGGAAAAACTGTTTTTT. Its protein product is CASSLTFAGEKLFF.

The J gene is TRBJ2-1, the V gene TRBV19; D is ambiguous. The V end was cut by 0 bases, the J end by 12 bases, with 15 bases between. The germline CDR1 and CDR2 sequences are LNHDA and SQIVND (reference sequence). This CDR3 has 14 amino acids. In DNA form, the CDR3 reads TGTGCCAGTAGTATAGATCGGCTCACCCGAGGGCAGTTCTTC. The encoded protein is CASSIDRLTRGQFF.

This clone came up once. In nucleotides, the CDR3 is TGCGCCAGCAGAACAGGGAGCACAGATACGCAGTATTTT. It is translated as CASRTGSTDTQYF. The chain uses TRBV5-1 and TRBJ2-3, with D possibly being TRBD1 (6 bases). CDR3 size: 13 residues. CDR1 SGHRS and CDR2 YFSETQ come from the germline V gene. Trimming pared 5 bases from V and 0 bases from J, leaving 7 bases between.

This chain's CDR3 is CASSSGQGAYTEAFF. DNA for the CDR3: TGTGCCAGCAGCTCGGGACAGGGGGCCTACACTGAAGCTTTCTTT. The genes are TRBV9 and TRBJ1-1; 12 bases match TRBD1. The germline gives CDR1 SGDLS, CDR2 YYNGEE. With 4 bases clipped from V and 3 bases from J, the junction kept 4 bases outside the gene matches. The CDR3 runs to 15 residues.

The gene calls are TRBV2 and TRBJ2-7, with 8 positions matching TRBD2. CDR3 length equals 15 residues. Per the germline V gene, CDR1 is SNHLY and CDR2 is FYNNEI. After removal of 6 bases from V and 2 bases from J, the junction contained 9 bases not matched to a gene. The CDR3 protein is CASRPGGASTYEQYF. DNA of the CDR3: TGTGCCAGCAGACCCGGGGGGGCGTCTACCTACGAGCAGTACTTC.

This chain connects TRBV13 to TRBJ1-2; 7 bases are shared with TRBD1. V trimming: 4 bases; J trimming: 0 bases; junction bases outside the gene matches: 8. Germline V gives CDR1 PRHDT, CDR2 FYEKMQ (reference sequence). This CDR3 comprises 16 residues. The CDR3 is CASSYRDSKANYGYTF. The CDR3 DNA reads as TGTGCCAGCAGCTATAGGGACAGTAAAGCTAACTATGGCTACACCTTC.

Concerning this clone: Other DNA sequences in the same sample also yield this CDR3. V and J are TRBV27 and TRBJ1-5, with D tentatively TRBD1 (5 bases). V gave up 3 bases and J gave up 2 bases, with 8 bases separating them. The CDR3 spans 14 residues. From germline, CDR1 is MNHEY and CDR2 SMNVEV (reference sequence). CDR3 region: CASSFRGGNQPQHF. The CDR3 DNA sequence: TGTGCCAGCAGTTTTCGGGGGGGCAATCAGCCCCAGCATTTT.

CDR3 amino acids: CASSPAGGPYEQYF. Written as DNA, the CDR3 is TGTGCCAGCTCACCGGCAGGGGGGCCCTACGAGCAGTACTTC. J is TRBJ2-7 and V is TRBV18; a weak D match, TRBD1 (7 bases). CDR3 length: 14 amino acids. In germline, CDR1 is KGHSH, CDR2 LQKENI. The ends were cut back, 3 bases at V and 2 bases at J, with 11 bases in the middle.

The V call is TRBV28, the J call TRBJ2-1; 12 nucleotides agree with TRBD2. In germline, CDR1 is MDHEN, CDR2 SYDVKM. CDR3 length: 14 amino acids. The V segment lost 6 bases and the J segment 7 bases; nucleotides outside the gene matches: 4. The DNA for the CDR3 is TGTGCCAGCAGGACTAGCGGGGGCTTAAATGAGCAGTTCTTC. This sequence encodes CASRTSGGLNEQFF.

This chain connects TRBV28 to TRBJ1-5; maybe TRBD1 (5 bases). Germline V gene lookup returns CDR1 MDHEN and CDR2 SYDVKM. V was pared by 6 bases and J by 2 bases, with 17 bases between. The CDR3 extends over 16 amino acids. CDR3: CASSRGDSGGNQPQHF. The CDR3 nucleotides read TGTGCCAGCAGCCGGGGGGACTCCGGAGGCAATCAGCCCCAGCATTTT. The full variable domain, with the rest looked up from reference TRBV28 and TRBJ1-5, is DVKVTQSSRYLVKRTGEKVFLECVQDMDHENMFWYRQDPGLGLRLIYFSYDVKMKEKGDIPEGYSVSREKKERFSLILESASTNQTSMYLCASSRGDSGGNQPQHFGDGTRLSIL.